This entry lists 2 T cell receptor beta chains sequenced from one sample in a study of T cell changes during pregnancy in multiple sclerosis. Method: immunoSEQ multiplex PCR; TCRdb's copy keeps in-frame clones and lacks some. This sample yields about 100,000 clones, of which about 94% are seen a single time; almost 1% belongs to the top ten. The sample here was peripheral blood, taken after pregnancy. The receptors here all came from a female donor with multiple sclerosis, enrolled in a pregnancy study.

V gene TRBV5-1 combines with J gene TRBJ2-3; 10 nucleotides align to TRBD2. Germline lookup yields CDR1 SGHRS and CDR2 YFSETQ. The length of the CDR3 is 20 residues. Trimming took 5 bases from V and 0 from J; bases not matched to a gene: 18. The CDR3 spells CASRHKEASGRGASTDTQYF. CDR3 in DNA: TGCGCCAGCAGACACAAGGAGGCTAGCGGGAGAGGAGCTAGCACAGATACGCAGTATTTT. Full variable domain (remainder filled in from reference TRBV5-1 and TRBJ2-3): KAGVTQTPRYLIKTRGQQVTLSCSPISGHRSVSWYQQTPGQGLQFLFEYFSETQRNKGNFPGRFSGRQFSNSRSEMNVSTLELGDSALYLCASRHKEASGRGASTDTQYFGPGTRLTVL.

The chain has TRBV2 and TRBJ2-7; maybe TRBD1 (5 bases). The CDR3 loop spans 15 amino acids. Between the trimmed V and J ends, which lost 3 bases and 0 bases, there was a span of 12 bases. The V gene's germline CDR1 is SNHLY and CDR2 FYNNEI. The CDR3 sequence is CASSEWGPSSYEQYF. The CDR3 bases are TGTGCCAGCAGTGAGTGGGGCCCAAGCTCCTACGAGCAGTACTTC.